This passage covers 13 T cell receptor beta chains from one sample sequenced in a study of early T cells in non-severe SARS-CoV-2 infection. MiXCR, applied by TCRdb to the 5' RACE reads, yields one record per CDR3 protein. The sample holds about 61,000 distinct CDR3 sequences, about a tenth seen once. Sequenced material: whole blood. Every receptor here comes from an adult who was a healthcare worker with PCR-confirmed SARS-CoV-2 infection or an uninfected control (not recorded which).

This clonotype was counted ten times or more. The V call is TRBV27, the J call TRBJ1-2, with 7 nucleotides matching TRBD1. This CDR3 is built from 14 residues. CDR1 is MNHEY and CDR2 is SMNVEV in the germline V gene (reference sequence). J was trimmed by 7 bases and V by 2 bases; bases with no gene match: 7. CDR3 residues: CASSLPGGIGGYTF. The CDR3 nucleotides are TGTGCCAGCAGTTTACCAGGGGGAATTGGTGGCTACACCTTC.

About this clonotype: Possible read error: a much larger clone is one base away. The chain uses TRBV6-2 or TRBV6-3 and TRBJ2-5; a possible D gene is TRBD1 (6 bases). The V gene lost 8 bases and the J gene lost 0 bases, with 10 bases spanning the gap. Germline V lookup: CDR1 MNHEY, CDR2 SVGEGT. The CDR3 spans 13 residues. The CDR3 bases are TGTGCCAGCCAATGGGACAACCAAGAGACCCAGTACTTC. Translated, it gives CASQWDNQETQYF.

This clonotype was counted a few times. The chain joins TRBV29-1 to TRBJ2-5; D call uncertain. CDR1 and CDR2 (germline): SQVTM, ANQGSEA. The germline V and J ends were trimmed by 3 bases and 5 bases, with 19 bases remaining between them. This CDR3 spans 15 amino acids. The CDR3 sequence: CSVDTGLGAGETQYF. The CDR3 DNA follows: TGCAGCGTTGATACTGGGCTGGGTGCTGGGGAGACCCAGTACTTC.

This clonotype was observed at least ten times. The chain links TRBV3-1 to TRBJ2-5; D gene ambiguous. CDR1 and CDR2 (germline): LGHDT, YNNKEL (reference sequence). This CDR3 has 12 amino acids. V lost 1 base, J lost 9 bases, and 9 bases lay in between. In DNA, the CDR3 is TGTGCCAGCAGCCAAGCTACCGGGCCCCAGTACTTC. Translated, it gives CASSQATGPQYF.

This clonotype showed up many times. V gene TRBV10-3 combines with J gene TRBJ2-7, with 8 positions matching TRBD1. CDR3 length equals 14 residues. With V trimmed by 0 bases and J by 7 bases, 5 bases remained unmatched. Germline CDR1 is ENHRY and CDR2 is SYGVKD. The CDR3 DNA is TGTGCCATCAGTGAGTCGGGACAGGTCAGGGAGCAGTACTTC. This encodes CAISESGQVREQYF.

This clonotype has at least ten counts. This chain connects TRBV10-3 to TRBJ2-5, with 15 bases identical to TRBD2. The length of the CDR3 is 15 residues. Germline V gene data show CDR1 as ENHRY and CDR2 as SYGVKD. J lost 1 base, V lost 10 bases, and 4 bases had no gene match. CDR3 sequence (DNA): TGTGCCACAGGGACTAGCGGGGGGACCCAAGAGACCCAGTACTTC. This codes for CATGTSGGTQETQYF.

This clonotype was seen only a few times. The V gene is TRBV9, the J gene TRBJ1-6; possibly TRBD1 for D (6 bases). This CDR3 is 15 amino acids long. V was clipped by 2 bases and J by 8 bases, with 14 bases between them. The germline CDR1 and CDR2 sequences are SGDLS and YYNGEE. For the CDR3, the DNA is TGTGCCAGCAGCGTTTTTTCAGGGGAGGATTCACCCCTCCACTTT. It is translated as CASSVFSGEDSPLHF.

This clonotype was counted many times. The chain joins TRBV12-3 or TRBV12-4 to TRBJ1-1, with 7 bases fitting TRBD1. The CDR3 spans 15 residues. Trimming cost V 5 bases and J 1 base; bases outside gene matches: 7. CDR3 protein: CASSPGTAGNTEAFF. The CDR3 DNA is TGTGCCAGCAGTCCAGGGACAGCTGGGAACACTGAAGCTTTCTTT.

This clonotype was seen ten or more times. V and J are TRBV7-2 and TRBJ1-1; 7 nucleotides agree with TRBD1. This CDR3 comprises 13 residues. Trimming at V came to 8 bases and at J to 5 bases, leaving 8 bases not matched to a gene. CDR1 is SGHTA, CDR2 FQGNSA, per germline. CDR3 DNA: TGTGCCAGCTCTAACAGGGGATATACTGAAGCTTTCTTT. Translation: CASSNRGYTEAFF.

This clonotype was found many times. The chain couples TRBV3-1 to TRBJ2-5, with 11 bases matching TRBD2. Per the germline V gene, CDR1 is LGHDT and CDR2 is YNNKEL (reference sequence). The CDR3 is made up of 15 amino acids. V shed 1 base, J shed 5 bases, and the junction held 3 bases outside the gene matches. The DNA for the CDR3 is TGTGCCAGCAGCCAAGGGACTAGCGGGCAGGAGACCCAGTACTTC. As protein: CASSQGTSGQETQYF.

This clonotype occurred a few times. The chain uses TRBV12-3 or TRBV12-4 and TRBJ1-1; D is perhaps TRBD1 (6 bases). Between the trimmed V and J ends, which lost 3 bases and 3 bases, there was a span of 8 bases. The CDR3 runs to 13 residues. The CDR3 sequence: CASSLRGDTEAFF. The CDR3 nucleotides are TGTGCCAGCAGTTTGAGGGGGGACACTGAAGCTTTCTTT.

This clonotype showed up many times. The chain uses TRBV27 and TRBJ2-2; D is unclear. V was cut by 2 bases and J by 5 bases, with 6 bases left in between. Germline assignment: CDR1 MNHEY and CDR2 SMNVEV (reference sequence). The CDR3 is 13 amino acids. The CDR3: CASSLNPTGELFF. Here the CDR3 DNA reads TGTGCCAGCAGTTTAAACCCGACCGGGGAGCTGTTTTTT.

This clonotype was seen ten or more times. This rearrangement joins TRBV2 to TRBJ2-5; 8 bases fit TRBD2. The CDR3 contains 12 residues. The ends lost 8 bases at V and 9 bases at J; junction bases unmatched: 8. Germline CDR1 reads SNHLY; CDR2 reads FYNNEI. CDR3 DNA sequence: TGTGCCAGCCCGGGACTAGTAGGTTCCCAGTACTTC. It translates to CASPGLVGSQYF.